The T cell receptor (beta chain) described here comes from a study of blood T cell repertoires in COVID-19. Study overall: The study drew acute and convalescent COVID-19 samples from the United States, Italy and Spain. Sources were T cells, B-cell-depleted T cells, or PBMCs; the material itself was cDNA or gDNA.

Authors' methods: Reference gene primers were amplified, and this amplification served to estimate nucleated cell counts. The method was immunoSEQ multiplex PCR; TCRdb's version includes in-frame clones alone and lacks a portion of them. V and J calls and clone size are those listed in that table; D and trimming were worked out from the DNA. The sample shows about 260,000 clones, more than 85% of them seen only once. The length of the CDR3 is 17 residues. V trimming: 1 base; J trimming: 1 base; junction bases outside the gene matches: 9. In germline, CDR1 is SEHNR, CDR2 FQNEAQ (reference sequence). The chain employs TRBV7-9 and TRBJ2-5; TRBD1 aligns across 7 bases. The sequence derives from a person aged 18 to 30 with COVID-19, enrolled during active disease. Sequencing was carried out using peripheral blood. The CDR3: CASSLDRFRDSQETQYF. The CDR3 coding sequence is TGTGCCAGCAGCTTAGACAGGTTCCGGGACAGCCAAGAGACCCAGTACTTC. Complete variable domain (other parts from reference TRBV7-9 and TRBJ2-5): DTGVSQNPRHKITKRGQNVTFRCDPISEHNRLYWYRQTLGQGPEFLTYFQNEAQLEKSRLLSDRFSAERPKGSFSTLEIQRTEQGDSAMYLCASSLDRFRDSQETQYFGPGTRLLVL.